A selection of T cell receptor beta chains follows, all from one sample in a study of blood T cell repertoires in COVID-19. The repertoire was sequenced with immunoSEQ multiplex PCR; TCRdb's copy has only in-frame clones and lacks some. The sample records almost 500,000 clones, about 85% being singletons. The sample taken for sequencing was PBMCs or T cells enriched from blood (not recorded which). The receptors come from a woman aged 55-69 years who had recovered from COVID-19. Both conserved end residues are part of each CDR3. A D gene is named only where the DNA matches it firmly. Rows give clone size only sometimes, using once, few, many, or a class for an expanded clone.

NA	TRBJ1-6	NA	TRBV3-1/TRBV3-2	TGTGCCAGCAGCCGGGGCAGATGGGATTCACCCCTCCACTTT	CASSRGRWDSPLHF
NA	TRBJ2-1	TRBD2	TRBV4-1	TGCGCCAGCAGCCAAGGTGTAGCGGGGGGGCCTATCAATGAGCAGTTCTTC	CASSQGVAGGPINEQFF
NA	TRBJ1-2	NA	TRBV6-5	TGTGCCAGCAGTCTCGCGGGGGCTGACTATGGCTACACCTTC	CASSLAGADYGYTF
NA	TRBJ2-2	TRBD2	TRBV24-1	TGTGCCACCCGACTAGCGGGGGGCGGCACCGGGGAGCTGTTTTTT	CATRLAGGGTGELFF
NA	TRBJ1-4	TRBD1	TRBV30	TGTGCCTGGAGTGCACAGGGGGGATTTAATGAAAAACTGTTTTTT	CAWSAQGGFNEKLFF
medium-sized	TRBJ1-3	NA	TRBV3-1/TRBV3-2	TGTGCCAGCAGCCAAGATCTCACCATATATTTT	CASSQDLTIYF
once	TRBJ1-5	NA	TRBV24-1	TGTGCCACCAGTGGCAGGGACAATCAGCCCCAGCATTTT	CATSGRDNQPQHF
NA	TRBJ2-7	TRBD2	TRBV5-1	TGCGCCAGCAGCTTGACTAGCGGGGCCTACGAGCAGTACTTC	CASSLTSGAYEQYF
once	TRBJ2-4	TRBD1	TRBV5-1	TGCGCCAGCAGGGACCTGGAGGACAGGGCGAACATTCAGTACTTC	CASRDLEDRANIQYF
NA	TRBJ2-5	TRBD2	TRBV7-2	TGTGCCAGCAGCTTAGTGGCCGTGGGCGGGGGGGCCAGAGAGACCCAGTACTTC	CASSLVAVGGGARETQYF
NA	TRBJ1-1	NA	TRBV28	TGTGCCAGCAGTTATTTCGACAGAATTAACACTGAAGCTTTCTTT	CASSYFDRINTEAFF
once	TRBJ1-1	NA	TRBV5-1	TGCGCCAGCAGCCTGGGACATACGAACACTGAAGCTTTCTTT	CASSLGHTNTEAFF
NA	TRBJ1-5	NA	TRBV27	TGTGCCAGCAGTACGACGGGGCAGGGGATCAATCAGCCCCAGCATTTT	CASSTTGQGINQPQHF
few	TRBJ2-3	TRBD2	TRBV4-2	TGTGCCAGCAGCCAAGCGGGGGGGCGAGTAGATACGCAGTATTTT	CASSQAGGRVDTQYF
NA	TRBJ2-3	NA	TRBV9	TGTGCCAGCAGCCCCCGCGGGGCTCCTAGCACAGATACGCAGTATTTT	CASSPRGAPSTDTQYF
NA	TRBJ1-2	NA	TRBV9	TGTGCCAGCAGCCCGAGCTGGGGCGCAGGAGATGGCTACACCTTC	CASSPSWGAGDGYTF
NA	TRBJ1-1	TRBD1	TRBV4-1	TGCGCCAGCAGGCCACAGGGGGCAGGCACTGAAGCTTTCTTT	CASRPQGAGTEAFF
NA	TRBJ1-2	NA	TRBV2	TGTGCCAGCAGTGAGGTAGGCGGAAGTGGCTACACCTTC	CASSEVGGSGYTF
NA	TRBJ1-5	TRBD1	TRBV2	TGTGCCAGCAGTGAAGGGACAGGCCCCTTGCCCCAGCATTTT	CASSEGTGPLPQHF
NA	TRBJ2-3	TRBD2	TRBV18	TGTGCCAGCTCACAGGGACTAGTAGGCGATACGCAGTATTTT	CASSQGLVGDTQYF
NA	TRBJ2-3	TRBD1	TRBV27	TGTGCCAGCAGTTTATACAGGGGGCGAGAAGATACGCAGTATTTT	CASSLYRGREDTQYF
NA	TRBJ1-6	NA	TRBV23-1	TGCGCCGGGGGGGGGTTTCATTCACCCCTCCACTTT	CAGGGFHSPLHF
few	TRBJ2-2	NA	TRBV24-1	TGTGCCACCAGTGATTTCAGGGGTTGGACCGGGGAGCTGTTTTTT	CATSDFRGWTGELFF